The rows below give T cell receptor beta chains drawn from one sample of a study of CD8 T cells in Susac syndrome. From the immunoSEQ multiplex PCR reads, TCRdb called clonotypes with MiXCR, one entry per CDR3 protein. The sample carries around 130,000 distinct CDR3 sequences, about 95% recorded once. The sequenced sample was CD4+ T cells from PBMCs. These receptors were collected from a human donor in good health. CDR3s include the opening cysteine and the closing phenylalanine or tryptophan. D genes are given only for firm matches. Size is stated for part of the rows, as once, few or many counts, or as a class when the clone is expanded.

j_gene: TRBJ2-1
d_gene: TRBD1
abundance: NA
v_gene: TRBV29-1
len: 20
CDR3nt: TGCAGCGCCCAAGGGACAGCGCGTTGGCACGGGCCCTATCCCCACAATGAGCAGTTCTTC
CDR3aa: CSAQGTARWHGPYPHNEQFF

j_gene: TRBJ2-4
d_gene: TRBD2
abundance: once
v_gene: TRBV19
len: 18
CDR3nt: TGTGCCAGTAGTATTACCAGCGGGAGCGGTCGAGCCAAAAACATTCAGTACTTC
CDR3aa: CASSITSGSGRAKNIQYF

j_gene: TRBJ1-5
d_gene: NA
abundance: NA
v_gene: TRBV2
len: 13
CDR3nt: TGTGCCAGCAGTGAAAGGGGGATTCAGCCCCAGCATTTT
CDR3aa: CASSERGIQPQHF

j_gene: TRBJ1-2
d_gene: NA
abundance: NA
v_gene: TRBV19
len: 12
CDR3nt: TGTGCCACCCTAACAGGGATCCATGGCTACACCTTC
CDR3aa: CATLTGIHGYTF

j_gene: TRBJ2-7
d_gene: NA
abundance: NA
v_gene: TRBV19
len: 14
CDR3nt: TGTGCCAGTAGTTTTACCTGGGACTCCTACGAGCAGTACTTC
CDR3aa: CASSFTWDSYEQYF

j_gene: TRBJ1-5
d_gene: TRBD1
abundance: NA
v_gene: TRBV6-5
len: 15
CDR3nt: TGTGCCAGCAGGTACAGGGGCTATAGCAATCAGCCCCAGCATTTT
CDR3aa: CASRYRGYSNQPQHF

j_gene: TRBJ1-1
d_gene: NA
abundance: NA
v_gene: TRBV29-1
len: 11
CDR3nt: TGCAGCGGGACAGAGAACACTGAAGCTTTCTTT
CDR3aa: CSGTENTEAFF

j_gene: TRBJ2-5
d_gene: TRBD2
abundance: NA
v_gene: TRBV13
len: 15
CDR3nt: TGTGCCAGCAGCCCCGGGACTAGCGGGAGGGAGACCCAGTACTTC
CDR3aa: CASSPGTSGRETQYF

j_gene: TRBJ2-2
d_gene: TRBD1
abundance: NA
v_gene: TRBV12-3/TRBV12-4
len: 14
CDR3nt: TGTGCCAGCAGTCTCAGACAGGGTTACGGGGAGCTGTTTTTT
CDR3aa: CASSLRQGYGELFF

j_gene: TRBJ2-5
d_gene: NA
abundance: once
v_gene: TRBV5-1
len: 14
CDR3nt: TGCGCCAGCGCCAAGGGAGGACCTCAAGAGACCCAGTACTTC
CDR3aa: CASAKGGPQETQYF

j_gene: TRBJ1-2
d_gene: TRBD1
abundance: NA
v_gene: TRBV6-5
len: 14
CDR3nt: TGTGCCAGCAGTCTTTACCGACAGGGATATGGCTACACCTTC
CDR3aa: CASSLYRQGYGYTF

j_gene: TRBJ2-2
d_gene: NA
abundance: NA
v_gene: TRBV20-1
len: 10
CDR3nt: TGCAGCTACAGGCCCGGGGAGCTGTTTTTT
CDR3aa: CSYRPGELFF

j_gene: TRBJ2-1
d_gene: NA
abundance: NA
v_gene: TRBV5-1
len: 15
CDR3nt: TGCGCCAGCAGTGAGGCGGAGAAGGCCTACAATGAGCAGTTCTTC
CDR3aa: CASSEAEKAYNEQFF

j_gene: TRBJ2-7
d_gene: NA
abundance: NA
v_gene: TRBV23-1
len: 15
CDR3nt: TGCGCCAGCAGTCAATCGTTTCGAAGCTCCTACGAGCAGTACTTC
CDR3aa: CASSQSFRSSYEQYF

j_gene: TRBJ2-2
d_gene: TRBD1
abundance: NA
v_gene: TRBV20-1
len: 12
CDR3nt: TGCAGTGCTAGGGGACAGCCCGGGGAGCTGTTTTTT
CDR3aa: CSARGQPGELFF

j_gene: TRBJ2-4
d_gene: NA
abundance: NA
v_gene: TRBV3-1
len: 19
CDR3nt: TGTGCCAGCAGCCAAGAGGGTTTCTTCGTGGAGGGGGCCAAAAACATTCAGTACTTC
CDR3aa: CASSQEGFFVEGAKNIQYF

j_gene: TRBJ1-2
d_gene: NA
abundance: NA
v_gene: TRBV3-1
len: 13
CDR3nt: TGTGCCAGCAGCCCCGTGGCAGTTATGGGCTACACCTTC
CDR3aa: CASSPVAVMGYTF

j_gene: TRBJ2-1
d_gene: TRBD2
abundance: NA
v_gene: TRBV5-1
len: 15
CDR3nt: TGCGCCAGCAGCTTCCAGGCGGGAGTGAAGAATGAGCAGTTCTTC
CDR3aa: CASSFQAGVKNEQFF

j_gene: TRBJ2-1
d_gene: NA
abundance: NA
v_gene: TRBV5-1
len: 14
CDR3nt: TGCGCCAGCAGCTTGGTGGAAGGCGGCCATGAGCAGTTCTTC
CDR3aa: CASSLVEGGHEQFF

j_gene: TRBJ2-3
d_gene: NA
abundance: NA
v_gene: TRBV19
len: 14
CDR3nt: TGTGCCAGTAGTATAGGACCGGGAGTAGATACGCAGTATTTT
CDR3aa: CASSIGPGVDTQYF

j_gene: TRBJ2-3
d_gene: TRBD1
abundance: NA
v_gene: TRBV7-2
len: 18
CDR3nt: TGTGCCAGCAGCGCCGGACAGGGACTGTCCTTTAGCACAGATACGCAGTATTTT
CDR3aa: CASSAGQGLSFSTDTQYF